This T cell receptor beta chain was documented in a study of blood T cell repertoires in COVID-19. Germline values: CDR1 SGHRS, CDR2 YFSETQ. The CDR3 covers 14 residues. Trimming took off 0 bases at V and 5 bases at J, with 12 bases between the two ends. Clones were read by immunoSEQ multiplex PCR, and TCRdb kept only the in-frame ones, dropping some. The sample includes roughly 200,000 clones, 75% to 90% of them seen just once. Sequenced input: peripheral blood. The receptor was isolated from a man between 35 and 55 years old with acute or convalescent COVID-19. The chain recombines TRBV5-1 with TRBJ2-7, with D unresolved. Written as DNA, the CDR3 is TGCGCCAGCAGCTTGGCATCAGGTCTGAACGAGCAGTACTTC. It yields the protein CASSLASGLNEQYF. Together with reference TRBV5-1 and TRBJ2-7, the CDR3 gives the full variable domain: KAGVTQTPRYLIKTRGQQVTLSCSPISGHRSVSWYQQTPGQGLQFLFEYFSETQRNKGNFPGRFSGRQFSNSRSEMNVSTLELGDSALYLCASSLASGLNEQYFGPGTRLTVT.